The 32 T cell receptor beta chains below were found in one sample sequenced in a study of blood T cell repertoires in COVID-19. Only in-frame clones appear in the TCRdb table, and some are missing; sequencing was by immunoSEQ multiplex PCR. The data contain some 260,000 clones, around 84% of them seen just once; the ten biggest clones take up approximately 4%. Sequenced material: PBMCs or T cells enriched from blood (not recorded which). Receptor source: a man aged 25-45 years with acute COVID-19.

The chain carries TRBV6-4 and TRBJ1-1; D perhaps matches TRBD1 (6 bases). V dropped 6 bases and J dropped 8 bases, with 13 bases sitting between them. The CDR3 is made up of 12 amino acids. From germline, CDR1 is MRHNA and CDR2 SNTAGT. CDR3 sequence (DNA): TGTGCCAGCAGGGAAATAGGGGGAGAAGCTTTCTTT. As protein: CASREIGGEAFF.

The chain couples TRBV19 to TRBJ1-3, with no clear D. Per germline, CDR1 LNHDA and CDR2 SQIVND (reference sequence). Trimming pared 5 bases from V and 0 bases from J, leaving 14 bases between. The CDR3 has 16 amino acids. In DNA, the CDR3 is TGTGCCAGTAGTTTCCACCGGACTGTCTCTGGAAACACCATATATTTT. This sequence encodes CASSFHRTVSGNTIYF.

The rearrangement links TRBV13 to TRBJ2-5; 8 nucleotides agree with TRBD2. The germline V gene has CDR1 PRHDT and CDR2 FYEKMQ (reference sequence). The CDR3 has 15 amino acids. The V and J ends lost 0 bases and 6 bases, in that order; junction bases with no gene match: 6. The CDR3 reads CASSLGSGRRQTQYF. As DNA, the CDR3 is TGTGCCAGCAGCTTAGGAAGCGGGAGACGGCAGACCCAGTACTTC.

This chain uses TRBV11-2 with TRBJ1-2; TRBD1 matches 8 bases. V lost 4 bases to trimming and J lost 7 bases; unmatched junction nucleotides: 8. Germline CDR1 SGHAT, CDR2 FQNNGV. The CDR3 runs to 14 residues. The CDR3 nucleotides are TGTGCCAGCAGCTCGCGACAGGGGAAAAGTGGCTACACCTTC. Translated: CASSSRQGKSGYTF.

This clone showed up just a few times. The rearrangement links TRBV6-5 to TRBJ1-2, with TRBD1 matching over 10 bases. The CDR3 loop spans 14 amino acids. CDR1 and CDR2 (germline): MNHEY, SVGAGI. The V gene end was trimmed by 6 bases and the J gene end by 6 bases; junction bases not matched to a gene: 7. The CDR3 protein is CASSLGTGADGYTF. DNA of the CDR3: TGTGCCAGCAGCCTCGGGACAGGGGCCGATGGCTACACCTTC.

The chain is built from TRBV5-1 and TRBJ2-5, with D possibly being TRBD2 (6 bases). V gave up 5 bases and J gave up 3 bases, with 11 bases separating them. Germline assignment: CDR1 SGHRS and CDR2 YFSETQ. The CDR3 runs 13 residues. The DNA for the CDR3 is TGCGCCAGCAGACGGGACTGGGAAGAGACCCAGTACTTC. Amino acid sequence: CASRRDWEETQYF.

This chain links TRBV7-3 with TRBJ1-5, with 7 bases lining up with TRBD1. Germline V gene sequence: CDR1 SGHTA, CDR2 FQGTGA. V lost 5 bases to trimming and J lost 7 bases; unmatched junction nucleotides: 11. The CDR3 consists of 15 residues. CDR3 coding DNA: TGTGCCAGCAGCCTGACGACAGGGCTAGACCAGCCCCAGCATTTT. Encoded protein: CASSLTTGLDQPQHF.

The chain uses TRBV11-2 and TRBJ1-1, with a weak D call TRBD1 (5 bases). Germline V gene lookup returns CDR1 SGHAT and CDR2 FQNNGV. V lost 1 base, J lost 0 bases, and 6 bases lay in between. The CDR3 totals 14 residues. The CDR3 is CASSLGQMNTEAFF. The CDR3, as DNA: TGTGCCAGCAGCTTAGGACAGATGAACACTGAAGCTTTCTTT.

This clone was seen a few times. This chain uses TRBV24-1 with TRBJ2-1; 7 bases are shared with TRBD2. Unmatched junction bases numbered 5, after V lost 4 bases and J lost 6 bases. Germline V lookup: CDR1 KGHDR, CDR2 SFDVKD. The CDR3 loop spans 14 amino acids. The CDR3 is CATSDTGTTNEQFF. CDR3 nucleotide sequence: TGTGCCACCAGTGACACCGGGACTACCAATGAGCAGTTCTTC.

The V and J genes are TRBV4-3 and TRBJ1-4, with 7 bases that match TRBD1. Germline loops: CDR1 LGHNA, CDR2 YSLEER. CDR3 length equals 14 residues. V dropped 4 bases and J dropped 8; count of bases not matched to a gene: 7. The CDR3 nucleotides are TGCGCCAGCAGCCCCCGACAGGGTTGGGAAAAACTGTTTTTT. Translated: CASSPRQGWEKLFF.

The rearrangement links TRBV6-4 to TRBJ1-1, with D hard to call. The CDR3 loop spans 15 amino acids. The germline gives CDR1 MRHNA, CDR2 SNTAGT. Trimming took off 6 bases at V and 1 base at J, with 15 bases between the two ends. CDR3: CASSVSGEGNTEAFF. The DNA for the CDR3 is TGTGCCAGCAGCGTCTCAGGAGAGGGGAACACTGAAGCTTTCTTT.

The rearrangement uses TRBV28 and TRBJ1-3; D call uncertain. Germline assignment: CDR1 MDHEN and CDR2 SYDVKM. The CDR3 loop spans 14 amino acids. V was pared by 6 bases and J by 0 bases, with 9 bases between. The CDR3 coding sequence is TGTGCCAGCAGCCCCTATACCTCTGGAAACACCATATATTTT. This gives the protein CASSPYTSGNTIYF.

The rearrangement links TRBV6-2 or TRBV6-3 to TRBJ1-1; D unclear. Germline V gene sequence: CDR1 MNHEY, CDR2 SVGEGT. V gave up 0 bases and J gave up 0 bases, with 8 bases separating them. The CDR3 contains 15 residues. CDR3 sequence: CASSYSGRLNTEAFF. CDR3 nucleotide sequence: TGTGCCAGCAGTTACTCTGGCAGATTGAACACTGAAGCTTTCTTT.

The chain uses TRBV28 and TRBJ2-1, with a tentative D call TRBD2 (6 bases). The CDR3 runs 16 residues. CDR1 is MDHEN, CDR2 SYDVKM, per germline. The V end lost 5 bases, the J end lost 6 bases, and 20 bases lay between the germline ends. Here the CDR3 reads CASSRYGLPDFNEQFF. CDR3 nucleotides: TGTGCCAGCAGTCGATACGGACTACCAGATTTCAATGAGCAGTTCTTC.

The chain uses TRBV11-1 and TRBJ1-1, with a possible D match to TRBD1 (5 bases). V was trimmed by 2 bases and J by 5 bases, leaving 9 bases between them. The CDR3 totals 13 residues. Germline CDR1 SGHAT, CDR2 FQDESV (reference sequence). Written as DNA, the CDR3 is TGTGCCAGCAGCTTAAGGGGTCGAACTGAAGCTTTCTTT. Translated: CASSLRGRTEAFF.

This chain connects TRBV21-1 to TRBJ1-2. TRBV21-1 is labeled a pseudogene. CDR3 size: 11 residues. This chain's CDR3 is CAVGGVYGYTF. The CDR3 region has the DNA TGTGCCGTCGGGGGGGTCTATGGCTACACCTTC.

The CDR3 loop is CASSSYRAVGEKLFF. Here the CDR3 DNA reads TGTGCCAGTAGTTCGTACAGGGCGGTTGGGGAAAAACTGTTTTTT. This chain joins TRBV19 and TRBJ1-4; D may be TRBD1 (6 bases). V shed 5 bases and J shed 8 bases, with 18 bases lying between them. Germline CDR1 and CDR2: LNHDA and SQIVND (reference sequence). The CDR3 runs to 15 residues.

This clone showed up just once. The rearrangement links TRBV19 to TRBJ2-2, with a tentative D call TRBD1 (5 bases). The germline V gene encodes CDR1 LNHDA and CDR2 SQIVND (reference sequence). The CDR3 is 17 residues long. Trimming took off 5 bases at V and 0 bases at J, with 16 bases between the two ends. CDR3 sequence: CASSSQGAITNTGELFF. CDR3 bases: TGTGCCAGTAGTTCACAAGGGGCTATTACGAACACCGGGGAGCTGTTTTTT.

The chain employs TRBV18 and TRBJ2-3; 7 bases align to TRBD2. J gave up 3 bases and V 3 bases, and 6 bases lay outside the gene matches. From germline, CDR1 is KGHSH and CDR2 LQKENI. The CDR3 is 15 residues long. DNA for the CDR3: TGTGCCAGCTCACCTCCCGCGGGGGTAACAGATACGCAGTATTTT. Its translation is CASSPPAGVTDTQYF.

The chain joins TRBV19 to TRBJ1-2; 9 nucleotides match TRBD1. The ends lost 3 bases at V and 6 bases at J; junction bases unmatched: 8. In germline, CDR1 is LNHDA, CDR2 SQIVND (reference sequence). The CDR3 is 15 residues long. This chain's CDR3 is CASSMGTGLSDGYTF. The CDR3 DNA sequence: TGTGCCAGTAGTATGGGGACAGGGCTTTCGGATGGCTACACCTTC. Supplemented by reference TRBV19 and TRBJ1-2, the full variable domain reads DGGITQSPKYLFRKEGQNVTLSCEQNLNHDAMYWYRQDPGQGLRLIYYSQIVNDFQKGDIAEGYSVSREKKESFPLTVTSAQKNPTAFYLCASSMGTGLSDGYTFGSGTRLTVV.

This clone turned up a few times. The chain recombines TRBV15 with TRBJ1-6, with D possibly matching TRBD1 (5 bases). The CDR3 length is 15 residues. Germline V gene sequence: CDR1 LNHNV, CDR2 YYDKDF (reference sequence). V was cut by 0 bases and J by 10 bases, with 13 bases left in between. CDR3 in amino acids: CATSRDPQGGSPLHF. In DNA, the CDR3 is TGTGCCACCAGCAGAGATCCCCAGGGTGGGTCACCCCTCCACTTT.

Concerning this clone itself: An end of the junction does not agree with germline; a read error may underlie this. The V and J genes are TRBV5-1 and TRBJ2-2; 9 bases fit TRBD2. CDR3 length: 18 residues. Germline CDR1 SGHRS, CDR2 YFSETQ. The CDR3 DNA follows: TGTGCCAGCAGCTGGCCAGAGAGCGGGAGGACGAACACCGGGGAGCTGTTTTTT. This sequence encodes CASSWPESGRTNTGELFF.

CDR3 nucleotide sequence: TGCGCCAGCAAAGGGGGTCTAAACACTGAAGCTTTCTTT. Translated: CASKGGLNTEAFF. The chain joins TRBV10-1 to TRBJ1-1; possible D gene TRBD1, 6 bases. Per the germline V gene, CDR1 is WNHNN and CDR2 is SYGVQD (reference sequence). V lost 7 bases and J lost 2, with 11 bases in between. This CDR3 region has 13 residues.

The rearrangement links TRBV24-1 to TRBJ1-5, with TRBD1 identical over 7 bases. Germline values: CDR1 KGHDR, CDR2 SFDVKD. This CDR3 has 17 amino acids. Trimming at V came to 2 bases and at J to 4 bases, leaving 10 bases not matched to a gene. The CDR3 reads CATSDSTTGPRNQPQHF. The CDR3 region has the DNA TGTGCCACCAGTGATTCTACGACAGGGCCCAGGAATCAGCCCCAGCATTTT.

This CDR3 is CASSSTSTAIPRGYTF. CDR3 sequence (DNA): TGTGCCAGCAGTTCCACCTCGACAGCCATTCCCAGGGGCTACACCTTC. The chain recombines TRBV27 with TRBJ1-2; weak D call: TRBD1 (5 bases). CDR1 and CDR2 (germline): MNHEY, SMNVEV (reference sequence). The germline V and J ends were trimmed by 4 bases and 8 bases, with 23 bases remaining between them. The CDR3 is 16 residues long.

The J gene is TRBJ2-1, the V gene TRBV10-1; D is undetermined. Germline V gene lookup returns CDR1 WNHNN and CDR2 SYGVQD (reference sequence). The CDR3 loop spans 13 amino acids. The V end was cut by 6 bases, the J end by 7 bases, with 13 bases between. DNA for the CDR3: TGCGCCAGCAGACCAAGGTCCGGGAATGAGCAGTTCTTC. This codes for CASRPRSGNEQFF.

The V call is TRBV15, the J call TRBJ1-5; 9 nucleotides align to TRBD1. The V segment lost 5 bases and the J segment 1 base; nucleotides outside the gene matches: 15. This CDR3 has 19 amino acids. Germline V gene data show CDR1 as LNHNV and CDR2 as YYDKDF (reference sequence). The CDR3 DNA follows: TGTGCCACCAGCCCTCTTTGGGACAGGGTCGGTAGGAGCAATCAGCCCCAGCATTTT. Translation gives CATSPLWDRVGRSNQPQHF.

The CDR3 DNA reads TGTGCCAGCAGCCTCGGACACGCCTTAGAGCAGTTCTTC. This translates into CASSLGHALEQFF. This chain joins TRBV3-1 (or the pseudogene TRBV3-2) and TRBJ2-1; D may be TRBD1 (5 bases). V was trimmed by 4 bases and J by 10 bases, leaving 14 bases between them. Germline lookup yields CDR1 LGHDT and CDR2 YNNKEL (reference sequence). The CDR3 covers 13 residues.

V is TRBV9 and J is TRBJ2-3; D remains ambiguous. CDR3 length: 14 residues. CDR1 SGDLS and CDR2 YYNGEE come from the germline V gene. V dropped 0 bases and J dropped 6 bases, with 11 bases sitting between them. For the CDR3, the DNA is TGTGCCAGCAGCGTAGTACCACTATTCGATACGCAGTATTTT. This sequence encodes CASSVVPLFDTQYF.

The chain is built from TRBV24-1 and TRBJ2-2, with 7 bases matching TRBD2. The CDR3 runs to 17 residues. The J segment lost 0 bases and the V segment lost 3 bases, leaving 6 bases of the junction unmatched. The germline V gene encodes CDR1 KGHDR and CDR2 SFDVKD. CDR3 loop: CATSDTGGRANTGELFF. In DNA form, the CDR3 reads TGTGCCACCAGTGATACTGGGGGGAGGGCGAACACCGGGGAGCTGTTTTTT.

The V gene is TRBV5-5, the J gene TRBJ1-1; the D gene is possibly TRBD1 (6 bases). CDR1 is SGHKS, CDR2 YYEKEE, per germline (reference sequence). The V end was cut by 0 bases, the J end by 8 bases, with 14 bases between. The CDR3 is 14 amino acids. This chain's CDR3 is CASSLGTVHLEAFF. In nucleotides, the CDR3 is TGTGCCAGCAGCTTGGGGACAGTACATCTAGAAGCTTTCTTT.

This sequence joins TRBV9 and TRBJ2-2; D possibly corresponds to TRBD1 (6 bases). Germline-derived CDR1 and CDR2 are SGDLS and YYNGEE. V was pared by 3 bases and J by 7 bases, with 13 bases between. CDR3 length: 14 amino acids. The CDR3 sequence is CASSDLQGFGELFF. CDR3 bases: TGTGCCAGCAGCGACCTACAGGGCTTCGGGGAGCTGTTTTTT. The whole variable domain, remainder taken from reference TRBV9 and TRBJ2-2, is DSGVTQTPKHLITATGQRVTLRCSPRSGDLSVYWYQQSLDQGLQFLIQYYNGEERAKGNILERFSAQQFPDLHSELNLSSLELGDSALYFCASSDLQGFGELFFGEGSRLTVL.